This T cell receptor (beta chain) was obtained from a study of blood T cell repertoires in COVID-19. Study processing details: For nucleated cells, counts were estimated from reference gene primer amplification. Assay: immunoSEQ multiplex PCR; the TCRdb copy retains only in-frame clones and omits some. D and trimming come from the DNA, and the V and J calls and clone size come from that table. Here the sample spans about 150,000 clones, about four fifths being singletons. Germline CDR1 is SEHNR and CDR2 is FQNEAQ (reference sequence). This CDR3 spans 12 amino acids. Trimming cost V 2 bases and J 5 bases, with 7 bases left between them. This clone appeared a single time. Other DNA sequences in this specimen translate into the identical CDR3.

Sequenced sample: peripheral blood. The V call is TRBV7-9, the J call TRBJ2-7, with D possibly matching TRBD2 (6 bases). The receptor's source is a woman in her sixties or seventies with acute or convalescent COVID-19. The DNA for the CDR3 is TGTGCCAGCAGCTTAACGGGGGACGAGCAGTACGTC. Residues: CASSLTGDEQYV.